Listed here are 9 T cell receptor beta chains from one sample, sequenced in a study of Ad26.COV2.S vaccination and SARS-CoV-2 variants. Method: immunoSEQ multiplex PCR; TCRdb's copy keeps in-frame clones and lacks some. The sample gives under 600,000 clones, around 89% of which show up once; 1.7% is in the top ten. Noted treatment: 15 to 20 received Ad26.COV2.S at low or high dose, single or two shots; about 5 received placebo; per-sample allocation not given. Sampling was performed 63 days after the first vaccine or placebo injection. The sample here was peripheral blood, taken in a trial of Ad26.COV2.S vaccine versus placebo. The receptors were gathered from a person between 18 and 65 years old who received the Ad26.COV2.S COVID-19 vaccine or a placebo.

V usage is TRBV7-8 and J usage is TRBJ2-3; tentative D call: TRBD1 (5 bases). V was cut by 2 bases and J by 6 bases, with 9 bases left in between. CDR1 is SGHVS and CDR2 is FQNEAQ in the germline V gene. The CDR3 totals 13 residues. The CDR3 loop is CASSLRRGDTQYF. For the CDR3, the DNA is TGTGCCAGCAGCTTAAGAAGGGGTGATACGCAGTATTTT.

The chain is built from TRBV30 and TRBJ2-4; maybe TRBD2 (5 bases). CDR1 and CDR2 (germline): GTSNPN, SVGIG (reference sequence). The CDR3 has 12 amino acids. Trimming cost V 3 bases and J 6 bases, with 9 bases left between them. The CDR3 DNA is TGTGCCTGGAGCTCTAGCATAAACATTCAGTACTTC. Translation gives CAWSSSINIQYF.

The chain couples TRBV5-4 to TRBJ1-2; D is possibly TRBD1 (5 bases). Germline-derived CDR1 and CDR2 are SGHNT and YYREEE (reference sequence). There are 14 residues in the CDR3. Trimming stripped 4 bases from V and 0 bases from J, with 10 bases between. In nucleotides, the CDR3 is TGTGCCAGCAGCCCCGGGGGGGCTAACTATGGCTACACCTTC. This translates into CASSPGGANYGYTF.

The chain carries TRBV6-2 or TRBV6-3 and TRBJ1-2; D unclear. Per the germline V gene, CDR1 is MNHEY and CDR2 is SVGEGT. The CDR3 runs to 12 residues. V was trimmed by 5 bases and J by 2 bases, leaving 6 bases between them. CDR3 protein: CASSLLNYGYTF. The CDR3 DNA reads as TGTGCCAGCAGTCTCCTCAACTATGGCTACACCTTC.

The V and J genes are TRBV7-9 and TRBJ1-2; D may be TRBD1 (5 bases). Germline V gene lookup returns CDR1 SEHNR and CDR2 FQNEAQ (reference sequence). CDR3 length: 11 amino acids. The V and J ends lost 4 bases and 8 bases respectively, with 8 bases between them. Written as DNA, the CDR3 is TGTGCCAGCAGCTCAGGGATGGGCTACACCTTC. This encodes CASSSGMGYTF. The full variable domain, completed using reference TRBV7-9 and TRBJ1-2, is DTGVSQNPRHKITKRGQNVTFRCDPISEHNRLYWYRQTLGQGPEFLTYFQNEAQLEKSRLLSDRFSAERPKGSFSTLEIQRTEQGDSAMYLCASSSGMGYTFGSGTRLTVV.

There are a few counts of this clone. The chain links TRBV23-1 to TRBJ2-7, with TRBD2 matching over 12 bases. TRBV23-1 is labeled an ORF, and its function is uncertain. V gave up 2 bases and J gave up 0 bases; unmatched junction bases: 8. This CDR3 contains 18 residues. CDR3 sequence reads: CASSQETSGSLDSYEQYF. The CDR3 nucleotides read TGCGCCAGCAGTCAAGAGACTAGCGGGAGTTTGGACTCCTACGAGCAGTACTTC.

This rearrangement joins TRBV28 to TRBJ1-4; TRBD1 might be the D (6 bases). CDR3 size: 15 residues. Germline V gene sequence: CDR1 MDHEN, CDR2 SYDVKM. The V end was cut by 2 bases, the J end by 2 bases, with 9 bases between. CDR3 nucleotides: TGTGCCAGCAGTTTAGCAGGGGTCACTAATGAAAAACTGTTTTTT. It codes for CASSLAGVTNEKLFF.

The chain couples TRBV7-8 to TRBJ1-2, with TRBD1 matching 7 bases. CDR3 size: 14 residues. With V trimmed by 5 bases and J by 1 base, 4 bases remained unmatched. The germline CDR1 and CDR2 sequences are SGHVS and FQNEAQ. DNA for the CDR3: TGTGCCAGCAGCCGGGACAGAGTTAACTATGGCTACACCTTC. It encodes CASSRDRVNYGYTF.

The CDR3 region is CASSFQRNTEAFF. The CDR3, as DNA: TGTGCCAGCAGCTTTCAGAGGAACACTGAAGCTTTCTTT. The V and J genes are TRBV7-9 and TRBJ1-1; D uncertain. Germline lookup yields CDR1 SEHNR and CDR2 FQNEAQ (reference sequence). V dropped 3 bases and J dropped 1 base, with 6 bases sitting between them. The CDR3 has 13 residues.